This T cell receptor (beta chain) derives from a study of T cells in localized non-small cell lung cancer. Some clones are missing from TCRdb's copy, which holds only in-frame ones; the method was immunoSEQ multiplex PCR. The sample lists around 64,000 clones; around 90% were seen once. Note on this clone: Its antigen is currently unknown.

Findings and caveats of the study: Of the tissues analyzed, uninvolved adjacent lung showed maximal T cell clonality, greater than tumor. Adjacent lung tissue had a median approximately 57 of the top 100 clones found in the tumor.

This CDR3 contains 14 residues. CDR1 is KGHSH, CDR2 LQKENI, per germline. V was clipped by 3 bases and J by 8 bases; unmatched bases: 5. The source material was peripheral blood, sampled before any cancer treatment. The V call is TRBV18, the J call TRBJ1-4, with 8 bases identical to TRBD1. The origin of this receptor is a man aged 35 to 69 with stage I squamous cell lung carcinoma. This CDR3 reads CASSPQGAEEKLFF. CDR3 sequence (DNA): TGTGCCAGCTCACCGCAGGGGGCTGAGGAAAAACTGTTTTTT.